The sequence of this T cell receptor (beta chain) was determined in a study of long-term antiretroviral therapy in people with HIV. General study points: Post-ART diversity increased but stayed below transplant donor controls.

The assay used was immunoSEQ (version v3.0), run at survey level. Sequenced by immunoSEQ multiplex PCR; TCRdb stores in-frame clones only, minus some. Found here are tens of thousands of clones, approximately 82% of them singletons; the top ten hold roughly 5.9%. This clone showed up just a few times. Its antigen is unidentified. Germline V gene lookup returns CDR1 MGHRA and CDR2 YSYEKL. This CDR3 region has 17 residues. V dropped 0 bases and J dropped 0 bases, with 12 bases sitting between them. The genes are TRBV4-1 and TRBJ1-5; no reliable D call. The TCR originated in a woman aged 25 to 39 with HIV. The starting material was unsorted PBMCs, obtained 0.2 years after starting antiretroviral therapy. The CDR3 protein is CASSQDQRAYSNQPQHF. The CDR3 coding sequence is TGCGCCAGCAGCCAAGATCAAAGGGCTTATAGCAATCAGCCCCAGCATTTT.